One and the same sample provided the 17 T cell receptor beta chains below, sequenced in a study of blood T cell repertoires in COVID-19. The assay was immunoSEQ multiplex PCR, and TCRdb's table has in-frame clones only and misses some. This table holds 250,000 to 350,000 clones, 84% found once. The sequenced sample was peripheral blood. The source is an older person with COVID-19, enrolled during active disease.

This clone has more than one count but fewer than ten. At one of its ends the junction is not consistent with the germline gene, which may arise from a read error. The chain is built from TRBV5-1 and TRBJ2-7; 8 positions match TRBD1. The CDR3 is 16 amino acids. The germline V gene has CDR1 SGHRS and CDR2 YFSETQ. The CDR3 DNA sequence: TGCGCCAGCAACTTGGCATTGTCAGGGGGCGCGGAGGAGCAGTACTTC. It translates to CASNLALSGGAEEQYF.

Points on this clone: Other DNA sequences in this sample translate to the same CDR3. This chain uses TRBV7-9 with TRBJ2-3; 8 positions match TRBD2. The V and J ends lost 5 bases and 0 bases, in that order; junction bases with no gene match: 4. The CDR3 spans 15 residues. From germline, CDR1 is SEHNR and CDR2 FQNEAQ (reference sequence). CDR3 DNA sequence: TGTGCCAGCAGCCTAGTAGCGGGGAGCACAGATACGCAGTATTTT. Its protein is CASSLVAGSTDTQYF.

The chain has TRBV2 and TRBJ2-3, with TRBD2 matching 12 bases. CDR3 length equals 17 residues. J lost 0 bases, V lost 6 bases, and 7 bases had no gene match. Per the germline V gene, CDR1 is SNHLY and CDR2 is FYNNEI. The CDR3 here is CASSARGTSGSTDTQYF. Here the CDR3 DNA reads TGTGCCAGCAGCGCCAGGGGGACTAGCGGGAGCACAGATACGCAGTATTTT.

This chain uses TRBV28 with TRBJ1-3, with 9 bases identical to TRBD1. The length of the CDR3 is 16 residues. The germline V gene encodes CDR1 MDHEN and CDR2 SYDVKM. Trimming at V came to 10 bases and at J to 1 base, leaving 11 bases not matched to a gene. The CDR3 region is CATLDRGRGSGNTIYF. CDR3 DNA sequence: TGTGCCACCCTGGACAGGGGTAGGGGATCTGGAAACACCATATATTTT.

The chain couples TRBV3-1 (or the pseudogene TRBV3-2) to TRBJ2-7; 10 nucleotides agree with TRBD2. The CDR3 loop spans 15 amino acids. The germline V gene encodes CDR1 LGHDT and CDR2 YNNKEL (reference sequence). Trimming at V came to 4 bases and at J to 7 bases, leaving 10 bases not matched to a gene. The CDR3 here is CASSRRAGGIREQYF. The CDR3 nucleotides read TGTGCCAGCAGCCGGCGAGCGGGAGGGATTCGAGAGCAGTACTTC.

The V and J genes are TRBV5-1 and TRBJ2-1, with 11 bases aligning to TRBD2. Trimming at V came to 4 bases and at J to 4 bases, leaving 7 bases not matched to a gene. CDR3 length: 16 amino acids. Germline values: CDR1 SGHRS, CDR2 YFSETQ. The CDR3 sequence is CASSADLAGGYNEQFF. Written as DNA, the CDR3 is TGCGCCAGCAGCGCCGACCTAGCGGGGGGATACAATGAGCAGTTCTTC.

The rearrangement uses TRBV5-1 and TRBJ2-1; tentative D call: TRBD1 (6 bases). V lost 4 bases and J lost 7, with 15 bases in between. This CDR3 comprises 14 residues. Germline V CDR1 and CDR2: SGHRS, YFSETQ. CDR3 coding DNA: TGCGCCAGCAGCCCGGACAGCTCCGGGAATGAGCAGTTCTTC. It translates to CASSPDSSGNEQFF.

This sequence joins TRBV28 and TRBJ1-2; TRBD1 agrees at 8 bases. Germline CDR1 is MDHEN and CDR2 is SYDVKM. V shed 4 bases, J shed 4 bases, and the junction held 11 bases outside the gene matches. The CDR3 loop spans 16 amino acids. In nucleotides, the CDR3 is TGTGCCAGCAGTTCCCACCTCGGACAGGGATTCTATGGCTACACCTTC. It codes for CASSSHLGQGFYGYTF.

Here the CDR3 reads CASSPQRVGYEQYF. DNA for the CDR3: TGCGCCAGCAGCCCCCAGAGGGTGGGTTACGAGCAGTACTTC. The rearrangement uses TRBV10-2 and TRBJ2-7; perhaps TRBD2 as D (5 bases). V lost 6 bases to trimming and J lost 4 bases, with 16 bases between them. From germline, CDR1 is WSHSY and CDR2 SAAADI. CDR3 length: 14 amino acids.

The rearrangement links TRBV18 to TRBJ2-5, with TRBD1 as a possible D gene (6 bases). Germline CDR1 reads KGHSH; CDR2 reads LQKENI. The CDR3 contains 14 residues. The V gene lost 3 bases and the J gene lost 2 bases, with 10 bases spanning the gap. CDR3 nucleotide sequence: TGTGCCAGCTCACCCGGGACACGACAAGAGACCCAGTACTTC. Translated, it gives CASSPGTRQETQYF.

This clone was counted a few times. The CDR3 loop is CASSEEEGAGAYEQYF. In DNA form, the CDR3 reads TGTGCCAGCAGTGAAGAAGAGGGGGCAGGAGCCTACGAGCAGTACTTC. This chain uses TRBV6-1 with TRBJ2-7, with 7 bases matching TRBD1. CDR1 and CDR2 from the germline V gene are MNHNS and SASEGT. V was pared by 1 base and J by 2 bases, with 8 bases of the junction left unmatched. The CDR3 extends over 16 amino acids.

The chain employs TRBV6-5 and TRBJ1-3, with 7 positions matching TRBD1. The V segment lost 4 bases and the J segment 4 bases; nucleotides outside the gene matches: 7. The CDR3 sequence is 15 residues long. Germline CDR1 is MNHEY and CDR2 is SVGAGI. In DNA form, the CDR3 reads TGTGCCAGCAGTTTCCGGGACAGTCGGGGAAACACCATATATTTT. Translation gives CASSFRDSRGNTIYF.

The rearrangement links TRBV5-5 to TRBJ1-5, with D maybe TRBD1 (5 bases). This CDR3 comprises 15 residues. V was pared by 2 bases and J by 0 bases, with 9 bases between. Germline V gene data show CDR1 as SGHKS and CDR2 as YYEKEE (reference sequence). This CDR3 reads CASSFAGNSNQPQHF. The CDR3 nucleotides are TGTGCCAGCAGCTTTGCAGGGAATAGCAATCAGCCCCAGCATTTT.

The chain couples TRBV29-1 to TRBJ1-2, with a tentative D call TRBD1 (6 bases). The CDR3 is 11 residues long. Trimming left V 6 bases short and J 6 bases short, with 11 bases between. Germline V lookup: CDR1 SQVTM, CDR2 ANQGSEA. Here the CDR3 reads CSVGGNDGYTF. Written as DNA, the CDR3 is TGCAGCGTAGGGGGAAATGATGGCTACACCTTC.

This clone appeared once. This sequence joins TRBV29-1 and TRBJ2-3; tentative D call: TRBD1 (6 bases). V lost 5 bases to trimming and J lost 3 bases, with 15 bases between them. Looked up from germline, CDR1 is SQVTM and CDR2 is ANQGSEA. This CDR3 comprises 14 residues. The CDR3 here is CSVRQGLVTDTQYF. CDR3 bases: TGCAGCGTTAGGCAGGGGTTGGTGACAGATACGCAGTATTTT.

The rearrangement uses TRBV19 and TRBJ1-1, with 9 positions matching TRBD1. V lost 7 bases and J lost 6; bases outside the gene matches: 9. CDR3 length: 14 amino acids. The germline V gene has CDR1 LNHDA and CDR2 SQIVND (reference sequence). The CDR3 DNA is TGTGCCAGTACGCCGAGGACAGGGGATTCTGAAGCTTTCTTT. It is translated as CASTPRTGDSEAFF.

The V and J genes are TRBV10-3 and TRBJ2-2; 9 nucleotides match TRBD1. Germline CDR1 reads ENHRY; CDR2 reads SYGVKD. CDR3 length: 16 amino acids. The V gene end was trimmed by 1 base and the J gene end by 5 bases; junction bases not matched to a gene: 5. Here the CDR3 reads CAISEFGTGTTGELFF. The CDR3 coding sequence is TGTGCCATCAGTGAGTTCGGGACAGGGACGACCGGGGAGCTGTTTTTT.